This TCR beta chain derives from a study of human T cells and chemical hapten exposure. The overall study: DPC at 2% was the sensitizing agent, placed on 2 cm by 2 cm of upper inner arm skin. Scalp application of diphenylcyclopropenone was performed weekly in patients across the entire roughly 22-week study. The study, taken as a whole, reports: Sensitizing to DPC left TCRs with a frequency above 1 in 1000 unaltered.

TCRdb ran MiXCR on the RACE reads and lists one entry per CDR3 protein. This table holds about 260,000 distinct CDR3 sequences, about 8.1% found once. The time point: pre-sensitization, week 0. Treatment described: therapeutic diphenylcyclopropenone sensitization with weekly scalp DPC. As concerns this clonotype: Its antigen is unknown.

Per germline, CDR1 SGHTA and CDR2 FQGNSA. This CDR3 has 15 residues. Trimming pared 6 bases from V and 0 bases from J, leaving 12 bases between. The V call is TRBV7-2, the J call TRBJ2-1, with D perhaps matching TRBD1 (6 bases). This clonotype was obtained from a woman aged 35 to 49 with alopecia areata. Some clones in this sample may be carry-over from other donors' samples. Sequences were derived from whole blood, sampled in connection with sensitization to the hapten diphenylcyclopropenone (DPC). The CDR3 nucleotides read TGTGCCAGCAGGGTCGACAGGACCTCCTACAATGAGCAGTTCTTC. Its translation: CASRVDRTSYNEQFF.